This T cell receptor (beta chain) was found in a study of blood T cell repertoires in COVID-19. About the study: Samples of COVID-19 (acute and convalescent) were obtained from the United States, Italy and Spain. The cDNA or gDNA used as material had been derived from T cells, B-cell-depleted T cells, or PBMCs.

V lost 5 bases to trimming and J lost 0 bases, with 14 bases between them. Germline V gene sequence: CDR1 SNHLY, CDR2 FYNNEI. The CDR3 is made up of 16 amino acids. Per the original methods: Estimation of nucleated cell counts was performed using reference gene primer amplification. The assay was immunoSEQ multiplex PCR, and TCRdb's table has in-frame clones only and misses some. The DNA gave D and trimming, while V, J and clone size come from that table. This sample has 200,000 or so clones; approximately 83% occur once, and the top ten carry about 3.3%. Sequencing used peripheral blood. This rearrangement joins TRBV2 to TRBJ2-1, with D possibly TRBD1 on 5 matching bases. The receptor's source is a man aged 55 to 70 with acute or convalescent COVID-19. CDR3 DNA: TGTGCCAGCAGTCGACAGTTCTTGAGCTCCTACAATGAGCAGTTCTTC. Amino acid sequence: CASSRQFLSSYNEQFF.